Here is one T cell receptor (beta chain) with its context. This sample stems from a study of blood T cell repertoires in COVID-19. For the study at large: T cells, B-cell-depleted T cells, or PBMCs supplied cDNA or gDNA.

The CDR3 consists of 14 residues. V shed 4 bases and J shed 6 bases, with 13 bases lying between them. In germline, CDR1 is SEHNR, CDR2 FQNEAQ (reference sequence). In the study's own analysis: How many nucleated cells were present was estimated from reference gene primer amplification. Clones were read by immunoSEQ multiplex PCR, and TCRdb kept only the in-frame ones, dropping some. The V and J calls and clone size come from that table; D and trimming were worked out from the DNA. The profile shows approximately 80,000 clones, roughly 78% of them singletons. The TCR originated in a man between 60 and 75 years old with acute or convalescent COVID-19. The sequenced sample was peripheral blood. V gene TRBV7-9 combines with J gene TRBJ2-1; D is perhaps TRBD2 (5 bases). CDR3 sequence reads: CASSSTDSTNEQFF. CDR3 nucleotide sequence: TGTGCCAGCAGCTCCACGGACTCGACCAATGAGCAGTTCTTC.